This T cell receptor (beta chain) was sequenced in a study of cytomegalovirus exposure and HLA in healthy donors. Study findings and constraints: A later analysis reported that several of the most significant clusters appeared to be linked to common viral pathogens, among them Epstein-Barr virus. The majority of CMV-associated TCR beta chains were reported as apparently HLA-restricted in a later analysis. Exclusion applied to some V segments, including TRBV6-2 and TRBV6-3, as they were indistinguishable.

V was cut by 5 bases and J by 0 bases, with 14 bases left in between. This CDR3 is 16 amino acids long. Germline V lookup: CDR1 SGHAT, CDR2 FQNNGV. On this clone: Antigen specificity is unknown.

The study ran its PCR with 60 Vbeta and 13 Jbeta primers. Libraries were prepared by immunoSEQ multiplex PCR; TCRdb keeps only in-frame clonotypes and omits some of them. This sample's table reports 75,000 to 95,000 clones. The sample comprised PBMCs. The chain links TRBV11-2 to TRBJ1-5, with no clear D. This receptor was taken from a man under 40 in good health and CMV-seronegative. The CDR3 DNA reads TGTGCCAGCAGCCCCAAAGGAGGCTTTAGCAATCAGCCCCAGCATTTT. Its protein is CASSPKGGFSNQPQHF.